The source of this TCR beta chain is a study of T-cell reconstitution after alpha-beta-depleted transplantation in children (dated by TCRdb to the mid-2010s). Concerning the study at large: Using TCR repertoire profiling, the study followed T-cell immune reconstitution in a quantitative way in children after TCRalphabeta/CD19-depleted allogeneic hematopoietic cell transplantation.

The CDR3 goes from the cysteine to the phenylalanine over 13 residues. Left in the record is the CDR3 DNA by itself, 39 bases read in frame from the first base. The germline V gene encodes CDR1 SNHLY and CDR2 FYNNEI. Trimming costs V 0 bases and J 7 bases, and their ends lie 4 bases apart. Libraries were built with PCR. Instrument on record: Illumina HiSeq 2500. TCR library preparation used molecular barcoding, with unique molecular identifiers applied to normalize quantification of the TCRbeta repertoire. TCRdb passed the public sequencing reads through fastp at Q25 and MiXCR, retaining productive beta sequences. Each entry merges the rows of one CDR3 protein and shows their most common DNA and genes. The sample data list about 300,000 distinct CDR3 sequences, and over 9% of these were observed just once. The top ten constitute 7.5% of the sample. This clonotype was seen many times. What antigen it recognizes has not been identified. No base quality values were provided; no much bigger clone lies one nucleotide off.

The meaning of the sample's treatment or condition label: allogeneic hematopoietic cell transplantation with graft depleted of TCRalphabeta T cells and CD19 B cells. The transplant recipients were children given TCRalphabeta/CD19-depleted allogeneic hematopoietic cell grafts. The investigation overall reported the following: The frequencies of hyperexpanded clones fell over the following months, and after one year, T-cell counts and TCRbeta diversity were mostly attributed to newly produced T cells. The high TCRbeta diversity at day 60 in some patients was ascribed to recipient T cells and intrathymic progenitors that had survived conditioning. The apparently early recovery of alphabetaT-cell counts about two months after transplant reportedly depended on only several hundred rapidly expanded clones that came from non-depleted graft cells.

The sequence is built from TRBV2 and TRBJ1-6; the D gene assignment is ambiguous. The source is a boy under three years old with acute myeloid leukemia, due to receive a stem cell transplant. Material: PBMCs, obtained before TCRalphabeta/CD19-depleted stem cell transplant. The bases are TGTGCCAGCAGTGAAGCGAGGAATTCACCCCTCCACTTT. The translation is CASSEARNSPLHF.